This T cell receptor (beta chain) originates from a study of CD8 T cells in ankylosing spondylitis (dated by TCRdb to about 2017). A note on the overall study: The study set out to find disease-linked TCR variants by profiling T cell receptor beta repertoires in ankylosing spondylitis patients and healthy donors. Peripheral blood samples were taken, and synovial fluid was additionally collected from ankylosing spondylitis patients. The full study cohort was made up of about 24 ankylosing spondylitis patients and about a hundred healthy donors. The full study reports these points: Some motif variants were previously reported in synovial fluid and blood of reactive arthritis patients, suggesting common disease-initiation mechanisms. Blood from ankylosing spondylitis patients appeared to be characterized by a TCR beta motif made up of about 8 highly homologous amino acid variants. A CD8+ phenotype was shown by the disease-linked clones, which were found at relatively low frequencies in peripheral blood. According to the report, matched synovial fluid samples from ankylosing spondylitis patients were significantly enriched for the disease-linked clones.

Cut back by 2 bases and 8 bases, the V and J ends lie 24 bases apart. The CDR3 contains 17 residues, cysteine and phenylalanine counted. CDR3 DNA is the only sequence kept; it has 51 bases, read in frame from the first base. Looking up the germline V gene yields CDR1 MNHEY and CDR2 SVGAGI. Points on this clonotype: What antigen it recognizes has not been identified. Base qualities are missing; no much larger clone stands one base away.

The sequencer listed for this sample is Illumina HiSeq 2500. TCR beta libraries were prepared by quantitative 5'-RACE with molecular barcodes. Under the source paper's analysis protocol: Disease-linked TCR variants were identified with a new computational method built on a probabilistic model of VDJ rearrangement. TCRdb cleaned the public reads at Q25 with fastp, built clones with MiXCR and kept in-frame beta chains. Rows merge per CDR3 protein into single entries with the most common DNA and genes. TCRdb, rather than the study authors, made the V and J calls. In all, the sample holds 100,000 to 150,000 distinct CDR3 sequences, and roughly an eighth of those were seen once. The ten largest clones take up roughly 3% of the sample.

The sample was blood, either unsorted or a sorted T cell fraction (not recorded which). The sequence is built from TRBV6-5 and TRBJ1-2; perhaps TRBD1 is the D gene, with 5 bases matching. This TCR came from a female donor with ankylosing spondylitis or in good health (not recorded which). The base sequence is TGTGCCAGCAGTTACGGTCCCGTACGCAGGGCCCTGGGGGGCTACACCTTC. Translation gives CASSYGPVRRALGGYTF.